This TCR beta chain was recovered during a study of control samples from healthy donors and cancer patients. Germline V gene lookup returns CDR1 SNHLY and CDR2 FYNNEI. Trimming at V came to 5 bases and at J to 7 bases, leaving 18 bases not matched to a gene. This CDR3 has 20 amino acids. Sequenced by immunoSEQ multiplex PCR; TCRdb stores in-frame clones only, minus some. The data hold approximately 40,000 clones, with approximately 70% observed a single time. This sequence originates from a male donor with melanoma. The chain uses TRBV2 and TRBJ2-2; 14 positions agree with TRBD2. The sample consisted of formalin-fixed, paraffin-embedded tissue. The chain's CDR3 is CASSPPSGTSGRGAGGELFF. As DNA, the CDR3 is TGTGCCAGCAGTCCGCCCTCTGGGACTAGCGGGAGAGGTGCGGGCGGGGAGCTGTTTTTT.